A selection of T cell receptor beta chains follows, all from one sample in a study of cytomegalovirus exposure and HLA in healthy donors. TCRdb's table, derived via immunoSEQ multiplex PCR, lists solely in-frame clones and lacks some. There are 99,000 or so clones in the sample; roughly 13% occur only once, and roughly a sixth lies in the top ten. Sequencing was done on a sample of PBMCs. The receptors were sampled from a middle-aged man in good health and CMV-seropositive. Both conserved end residues are part of each CDR3. The D gene is left open where the match is weak. Not every row has a clone size; where given, it reads once, few, many or a size class.

D gene: TRBD1
J gene: TRBJ1-1
clone size: few
V gene: TRBV6-1
CDR3 protein: CASGRGQTMNTEAFF
CDR3 DNA: TGTGCCAGCGGCCGGGGACAGACCATGAACACTGAAGCTTTCTTT

D gene: TRBD1
J gene: TRBJ2-3
clone size: few
V gene: TRBV5-1
CDR3 protein: CASSLDRAGDTQYF
CDR3 DNA: TGCGCCAGCAGCTTAGACAGGGCGGGAGATACGCAGTATTTT

D gene: TRBD1
J gene: TRBJ2-7
clone size: .
V gene: TRBV7-2
CDR3 protein: CASSLTGGSYEQYF
CDR3 DNA: TGTGCCAGCAGCTTGACAGGGGGCTCCTACGAGCAGTACTTC

D gene: .
J gene: TRBJ2-1
clone size: many
V gene: TRBV10-1
CDR3 protein: CASTPGPEGNEQFF
CDR3 DNA: TGCGCCAGCACCCCGGGTCCCGAGGGCAATGAGCAGTTCTTC

D gene: .
J gene: TRBJ2-7
clone size: .
V gene: TRBV5-1
CDR3 protein: CASSLGIAGEQYF
CDR3 DNA: TGCGCCAGCAGCTTGGGGATAGCTGGTGAGCAGTACTTC

D gene: TRBD1
J gene: TRBJ2-1
clone size: few
V gene: TRBV18
CDR3 protein: CASSPPGTGKNEQFF
CDR3 DNA: TGTGCCAGCTCACCACCTGGGACAGGGAAGAATGAGCAGTTCTTC

D gene: TRBD1
J gene: TRBJ2-7
clone size: few
V gene: TRBV5-1
CDR3 protein: CASSPGQAAYEQYF
CDR3 DNA: TGCGCCAGCAGCCCCGGACAGGCCGCCTACGAGCAGTACTTC

D gene: .
J gene: TRBJ2-7
clone size: few
V gene: TRBV29-1
CDR3 protein: CSVGSRGPSGGWVEQYF
CDR3 DNA: TGCAGCGTTGGTTCCAGGGGGCCTAGCGGAGGGTGGGTCGAGCAGTACTTC

D gene: TRBD2
J gene: TRBJ2-7
clone size: few
V gene: TRBV2
CDR3 protein: CASSSRGGFYEQYF
CDR3 DNA: TGTGCCAGCAGCAGCCGGGGGGGGTTCTACGAGCAGTACTTC

D gene: .
J gene: TRBJ1-1
clone size: .
V gene: TRBV6-1
CDR3 protein: CASSERGIFTEAFF
CDR3 DNA: TGTGCCAGCAGTGAAAGGGGAATTTTCACTGAAGCTTTCTTT

D gene: .
J gene: TRBJ2-7
clone size: .
V gene: TRBV7-9
CDR3 protein: CASSAGEQYF
CDR3 DNA: TGTGCCAGCAGCGCCGGGGAGCAGTACTTC

D gene: TRBD1
J gene: TRBJ2-7
clone size: few
V gene: TRBV29-1
CDR3 protein: CSGGTGVYEQYF
CDR3 DNA: TGCAGCGGTGGGACAGGGGTATACGAGCAGTACTTC

D gene: .
J gene: TRBJ2-1
clone size: few
V gene: TRBV15
CDR3 protein: CATSMSPPRVYNEQFF
CDR3 DNA: TGTGCCACCAGCATGAGCCCCCCCCGGGTTTACAATGAGCAGTTCTTC

D gene: TRBD2
J gene: TRBJ2-7
clone size: .
V gene: TRBV25-1
CDR3 protein: CASKLAGGPEQYF
CDR3 DNA: TGTGCCAGCAAACTAGCGGGGGGACCCGAGCAGTACTTC

D gene: TRBD1
J gene: TRBJ2-7
clone size: few
V gene: TRBV6-5
CDR3 protein: CASSLRQGPVYEQYF
CDR3 DNA: TGTGCCAGCAGTTTAAGACAGGGGCCAGTATACGAGCAGTACTTC

D gene: TRBD1
J gene: TRBJ1-1
clone size: .
V gene: TRBV27
CDR3 protein: CASSFAGTGVTEAFF
CDR3 DNA: TGTGCCAGCAGTTTTGCCGGGACAGGGGTGACTGAAGCTTTCTTT

D gene: TRBD2
J gene: TRBJ2-7
clone size: .
V gene: TRBV5-4
CDR3 protein: CASSELAGVTEQYF
CDR3 DNA: TGTGCCAGCAGCGAGCTAGCGGGAGTCACCGAGCAGTACTTC

D gene: TRBD1
J gene: TRBJ2-1
clone size: .
V gene: TRBV27
CDR3 protein: CASGNYRDSYNEQFF
CDR3 DNA: TGTGCCAGCGGTAACTACCGGGACAGCTACAATGAGCAGTTCTTC